The T cell receptor beta chain under discussion was sequenced for a study of early stage breast cancer tumors. Study summary: Most invasive tumors, about 80% of the 16, were ER+/PR+/HER2-. Samples were sequenced at about 9.9-fold average coverage.

The germline CDR1 and CDR2 sequences are MNHEY and SVGAGI. This CDR3 contains 13 residues. After removal of 2 bases from V and 7 bases from J, the junction contained 2 bases not matched to a gene. The data were produced by immunoSEQ multiplex PCR, yet TCRdb's version contains in-frame clones alone and is incomplete. The sample yields about 31,000 clones, over 70% seen once. The sequencing input was blood. The receptor was isolated from a person aged 40 to 49 with breast cancer. V gene TRBV6-5 combines with J gene TRBJ1-5; 7 bases align to TRBD1. CDR3 DNA: TGTGCCAGCAGTTACGACAGGGAACAGCCCCAGCATTTT. This sequence encodes CASSYDREQPQHF.